This entry concerns a single TCR beta chain. Compared with the rest of its sample, this clonotype is medium-sized (0.01 to 0.1%). Its target antigen remains unknown. No clone much larger than this one lies a single base away; base qualities are absent. This specimen belongs to a study (dated by TCRdb to 2013 to 2014). The sequencer listed for this sample is Illumina Genome Analyzer IIx. TCRdb reanalyzed the raw reads on its own, using fastp at Q25 for trimming and MiXCR for clone calling, and kept in-frame beta chains. Every entry covers one CDR3 protein and lists the most common genes and DNA from its rows. The sample table contains over 14,000 distinct CDR3 sequences; only one count was recorded for around 34% of them. The top ten constitute about 16% of the sample. The sequenced material came from blood. The source of this sequence is a human donor.

The CDR3 sequence is CASSHRGRDNEQFF. The base sequence is TGTGCCAGCAGCCACCGAGGTCGAGACAATGAGCAGTTCTTC. The rearranged segments are TRBV4-2 and TRBJ2-1; no confident D gene assignment can be made. Reading from cysteine to phenylalanine, the CDR3 counts 14 amino acids. The retained sequence is limited to the CDR3, 42 bases, with the frame set at the first base. The CDR1 and CDR2 encoded by the germline V gene are LGHNA and YNFKEQ. Trimming at the junction amounts to 3 bases on V and 5 bases on J, and the germline ends lie 11 bases apart.